This T cell receptor beta chain was sequenced during a study of spatial heterogeneity in lung cancer. Study overall: Detected sequences consistently included more beta-chain ones than alpha-chain ones.

This CDR3 is built from 12 residues. After removal of 6 bases from V and 8 bases from J, the junction contained 6 bases not matched to a gene. This clonotype is classed as medium-sized. Its target is not known. Because this beta chain is a stray read in a library intended to capture alpha chains, its abundance should not be given much weight. The study, taken as a whole, reports: Tumor mutation count correlated with how many alpha and beta TCRs expanded intratumorally.

TCRdb itself ran the 5' RACE reads through MiXCR, one entry per CDR3 protein. The data contain nearly 11,000 distinct CDR3 sequences, more than 4% of them singletons. Noted time point: sample taken at primary tumor resection. The receptor comes from a male donor with early-stage non-small cell lung cancer. Material: lung tumor tissue, obtained at surgery. V usage is TRBV12-3 or TRBV12-4 and J usage is TRBJ1-2, with TRBD1 matching over 7 bases. The CDR3 DNA follows: TGTGCCAGCAGGCCGACAGGGTACGGCTACACCTTC. Its protein product is CASRPTGYGYTF.